What follows are 27 T cell receptor beta chains derived from one specimen sequenced in a study of CD8 T cells in ankylosing spondylitis. Study-level points and caveats: Ankylosing spondylitis blood appeared to carry a characteristic TCR beta motif of several highly homologous variants.

TCRdb redid the calling of the 5' RACE reads with MiXCR, one entry per CDR3 protein. The sample yields some 840,000 distinct CDR3 sequences, around 11% seen once. Their antigens remain unidentified. What was sequenced was blood, either unsorted or a sorted T cell fraction (not recorded which). These TCRs come from a male donor with ankylosing spondylitis.

This clonotype appeared many times. The chain has TRBV4-3 and TRBJ1-4; possible D gene TRBD1, 6 bases. The CDR3 spans 15 residues. V was shortened by 0 bases and J by 4 bases, with 9 bases between the two germline ends. Germline values: CDR1 LGHNA, CDR2 YSLEER. In DNA form, the CDR3 reads TGCGCCAGCAGCCAAGACAGGGGACTTAATGAAAAACTGTTTTTT. It yields the protein CASSQDRGLNEKLFF.

This clonotype has more than one count but fewer than ten. This chain connects TRBV29-1 to TRBJ1-3; weak D call: TRBD1 (6 bases). The CDR3 has 15 residues. V gave up 6 bases and J gave up 0 bases, with 15 bases separating them. Germline loops: CDR1 SQVTM, CDR2 ANQGSEA. Written as DNA, the CDR3 is TGCAGCGTACTCAGGGACACGTTCTCTGGAAACACCATATATTTT. Translation: CSVLRDTFSGNTIYF.

V is TRBV7-2 and J is TRBJ1-2; weak D call: TRBD1 (6 bases). There are 14 residues in the CDR3. CDR1 and CDR2 from the germline V gene are SGHTA and FQGNSA. Trimming pared 0 bases from V and 7 bases from J, leaving 12 bases between. The CDR3 protein is CASSLALGGAGYTF. The CDR3, as DNA: TGTGCCAGCAGCTTAGCGCTCGGGGGCGCTGGCTACACCTTC.

V gene TRBV9 combines with J gene TRBJ1-6, with a weak D call TRBD1 (6 bases). V was shortened by 7 bases and J by 8 bases, with 16 bases between the two germline ends. CDR3 length: 14 residues. Germline V CDR1 and CDR2: SGDLS, YYNGEE. CDR3 sequence: CASQQGFSDSPLHF. The CDR3 DNA follows: TGTGCCAGCCAACAGGGCTTCAGCGATTCACCCCTCCACTTT.

This clonotype was seen at least ten times. In DNA form, the CDR3 reads TGCGCCAGCAGCTTGGCCCCAGGGAGAGGTGAAGCTTTCTTT. This codes for CASSLAPGRGEAFF. The chain couples TRBV5-1 to TRBJ1-1, with D perhaps matching TRBD1 (5 bases). This CDR3 spans 14 amino acids. V lost 0 bases to trimming and J lost 7 bases, with 13 bases between them. Germline CDR1 and CDR2: SGHRS and YFSETQ. Full variable domain (outside the CDR3, taken from reference TRBV5-1 and TRBJ1-1): KAGVTQTPRYLIKTRGQQVTLSCSPISGHRSVSWYQQTPGQGLQFLFEYFSETQRNKGNFPGRFSGRQFSNSRSEMNVSTLELGDSALYLCASSLAPGRGEAFFGQGTRLTVV.

This clonotype was counted many times. The chain combines TRBV29-1 with TRBJ1-2, with unresolved D. The CDR3 consists of 12 residues. Germline loops: CDR1 SQVTM, CDR2 ANQGSEA. The V end was cut by 6 bases, the J end by 7 bases, with 15 bases between. CDR3 region: CSVEYPTFGYTF. The CDR3, as DNA: TGCAGCGTCGAATACCCGACATTTGGCTACACCTTC.

This clonotype was seen a few times. The chain recombines TRBV27 with TRBJ1-4; D might be TRBD1 (6 bases). Looked up from germline, CDR1 is MNHEY and CDR2 is SMNVEV (reference sequence). Between the trimmed V and J ends, which lost 7 bases and 0 bases, there was a span of 18 bases. The CDR3 has 17 amino acids. CDR3 loop: CASTSYTGTTTNEKLFF. The CDR3 coding sequence is TGTGCCAGCACTTCCTACACGGGGACAACAACTAATGAAAAACTGTTTTTT.

At least ten counts were recorded for this clonotype. J is TRBJ2-1 and V is TRBV20-1; D unclear. The germline gives CDR1 DFQATT, CDR2 SNEGSKA (reference sequence). This CDR3 is built from 12 residues. V was shortened by 5 bases and J by 0 bases, with 5 bases between the two germline ends. The chain's CDR3 is CSAGSSYNEQFF. In DNA form, the CDR3 reads TGCAGTGCTGGTAGCTCCTACAATGAGCAGTTCTTC.

This clonotype was recorded a few times. CDR3 protein: CASSADWGGYTF. Written as DNA, the CDR3 is TGTGCCAGCAGCGCGGACTGGGGGGGCTACACCTTC. The chain combines TRBV7-2 with TRBJ1-2; TRBD1 is a possible D gene (5 bases). V lost 5 bases and J 8 bases, leaving 12 bases between the germline ends. The CDR3 contains 12 residues. CDR1 SGHTA and CDR2 FQGNSA come from the germline V gene.

The chain is built from TRBV4-2 and TRBJ2-1; 9 positions agree with TRBD2. Losses at the gene ends were 5 bases for V and 3 bases for J; bases not matched to a gene: 8. The CDR3 extends over 16 amino acids. CDR1 is LGHNA and CDR2 is YNFKEQ in the germline V gene. CDR3 sequence reads: CASSRGSGGNYNEQFF. As DNA, the CDR3 is TGTGCCAGCAGCAGAGGTAGCGGGGGAAACTACAATGAGCAGTTCTTC.

The sample holds a few counts of this clonotype. V usage is TRBV12-3 or TRBV12-4 and J usage is TRBJ2-1; 7 nucleotides match TRBD2. The CDR3 has 13 amino acids. J lost 15 bases, V lost 2 bases, and 10 bases had no gene match. The CDR3 spells CASSLFGAGVRFF. CDR3 DNA sequence: TGTGCCAGCAGTTTATTCGGGGCGGGAGTTCGGTTCTTC.

At least ten counts were recorded for this clonotype. This chain joins TRBV12-3 or TRBV12-4 and TRBJ2-1; 12 bases align to TRBD2. CDR3 length equals 16 residues. The ends lost 6 bases at V and 0 bases at J; junction bases unmatched: 3. The DNA of the CDR3 is TGTGCCAGCAGATGGACTAGCGGGGTCTCCTACAATGAGCAGTTCTTC. It specifies CASRWTSGVSYNEQFF.

This chain links TRBV6-2 or TRBV6-3 with TRBJ1-2; 9 nucleotides match TRBD1. The V and J ends lost 6 bases and 4 bases, in that order; junction bases with no gene match: 9. The CDR3 spans 15 residues. Germline V gene lookup returns CDR1 MNHEY and CDR2 SVGEGT. CDR3 sequence: CASSPGTGTLYGYTF. The CDR3 DNA reads TGTGCCAGCAGCCCCGGGACAGGGACCCTCTATGGCTACACCTTC.

The V and J genes are TRBV29-1 and TRBJ2-7; a possible D gene is TRBD1 (6 bases). The CDR3 contains 13 residues. Germline CDR1 and CDR2: SQVTM and ANQGSEA. Trimming shortened V by 1 base and J by 5 bases, and 12 bases separated the two germline ends. The CDR3, as DNA: TGCAGCGTTGAAGGGCAGGGGATCGACGAGCAGTACTTC. This gives the protein CSVEGQGIDEQYF.

The genes are TRBV27 and TRBJ1-1; tentative D call: TRBD1 (5 bases). CDR3 length: 15 amino acids. V was clipped by 6 bases and J by 11 bases, with 25 bases between them. Germline assignment: CDR1 MNHEY and CDR2 SMNVEV (reference sequence). The CDR3 coding sequence is TGTGCCAGCAGGACCCGGGACGGGCGACCCTGGCTGGCTTTCTTT. This codes for CASRTRDGRPWLAFF.

This clonotype has just a few counts. The chain is built from TRBV20-1 and TRBJ2-5; 10 bases are a match to TRBD2. The CDR3 loop spans 13 amino acids. From germline, CDR1 is DFQATT and CDR2 SNEGSKA (reference sequence). Trimming took 2 bases from V and 3 from J; bases not matched to a gene: 0. The CDR3 sequence: CSARLAGEETQYF. The CDR3 DNA sequence: TGCAGTGCTAGACTAGCGGGAGAAGAGACCCAGTACTTC.

The chain is built from TRBV30 and TRBJ1-2; no clear D. The germline V and J ends were trimmed by 0 bases and 8 bases, with 10 bases remaining between them. The germline V gene encodes CDR1 GTSNPN and CDR2 SVGIG (reference sequence). This CDR3 comprises 12 residues. The CDR3 bases are TGTGCCTGGAGTGTATCGGTGGTGGGCTACACCTTC. Amino acid sequence: CAWSVSVVGYTF.

The J gene is TRBJ2-1, the V gene TRBV24-1, with 7 nucleotides matching TRBD2. Trimming took 3 bases from V and 3 from J; bases not matched to a gene: 4. The CDR3 has 15 residues. From germline, CDR1 is KGHDR and CDR2 SFDVKD. The CDR3, as DNA: TGTGCCACCAGTGATACCCAGCGGGACTACAATGAGCAGTTCTTC. Amino acids: CATSDTQRDYNEQFF.

The chain employs TRBV7-2 and TRBJ2-3; tentative D call: TRBD2 (7 bases). Between the trimmed V and J ends, which lost 6 bases and 2 bases, there was a span of 18 bases. The CDR3 spans 16 residues. Germline CDR1 reads SGHTA; CDR2 reads FQGNSA. For the CDR3, the DNA is TGTGCCAGCAGTTGGGGGGGCGGGGGCAACACAGATACGCAGTATTTT. Protein product: CASSWGGGGNTDTQYF.

This clonotype was seen only a few times. The V gene is TRBV5-1, the J gene TRBJ2-7, with a tentative D call TRBD2 (5 bases). The CDR3 is 12 amino acids. Per the germline V gene, CDR1 is SGHRS and CDR2 is YFSETQ. The ends were cut back, 4 bases at V and 5 bases at J, with 10 bases in the middle. In DNA form, the CDR3 reads TGCGCCAGCAGCGGGAGATTCCACGAGCAGTACTTC. Protein sequence: CASSGRFHEQYF.

This clonotype was found many times. The genes are TRBV27 and TRBJ1-2, with D possibly matching TRBD1 (6 bases). Germline V CDR1 and CDR2: MNHEY, SMNVEV (reference sequence). CDR3 length: 13 residues. V lost 5 bases, J lost 8 bases, and 15 bases lay in between. The CDR3 here is CASSATGGWGYTF. The DNA of the CDR3 is TGTGCCAGCAGTGCGACAGGAGGCTGGGGCTACACCTTC.

The J gene is TRBJ2-5, the V gene TRBV2; D ambiguous. This CDR3 is built from 14 residues. Germline CDR1 and CDR2: SNHLY and FYNNEI. V shed 2 bases and J shed 3 bases, with 10 bases lying between them. The CDR3 nucleotides read TGTGCCAGCAGTGAAAAGAGCGAGGAAGAGACCCAGTACTTC. It codes for CASSEKSEEETQYF.

In this sample, this clonotype turned up a few times. Here the CDR3 DNA reads TGCGCCAGCAGCTCTCCCCGGGAATACAATGAGCAGTTCTTC. Encoded protein: CASSSPREYNEQFF. This chain joins TRBV5-1 and TRBJ2-1; possible D gene TRBD2, 5 bases. This CDR3 has 14 amino acids. Germline lookup yields CDR1 SGHRS and CDR2 YFSETQ. Between the trimmed V and J ends, which lost 3 bases and 4 bases, there was a span of 11 bases. Full variable domain (missing parts from reference TRBV5-1 and TRBJ2-1): KAGVTQTPRYLIKTRGQQVTLSCSPISGHRSVSWYQQTPGQGLQFLFEYFSETQRNKGNFPGRFSGRQFSNSRSEMNVSTLELGDSALYLCASSSPREYNEQFFGPGTRLTVL.

There are a few counts of this clonotype. V and J are TRBV27 and TRBJ1-1, with D possibly matching TRBD1 (6 bases). The V end was cut by 3 bases, the J end by 5 bases, with 13 bases between. The CDR3 contains 14 residues. CDR1 and CDR2 (germline): MNHEY, SMNVEV (reference sequence). CDR3 nucleotide sequence: TGTGCCAGCAGTTTCGCGGGGGCGAGGACTGAAGCTTTCTTT. This encodes CASSFAGARTEAFF.

This chain uses TRBV27 with TRBJ2-6; D is ambiguous. Germline V gene data show CDR1 as MNHEY and CDR2 as SMNVEV (reference sequence). V was trimmed by 2 bases and J by 0 bases, leaving 20 bases between them. The CDR3 has 20 residues. The CDR3 here is CASSLRFRTVFNSGANVLTF. The CDR3 DNA follows: TGTGCCAGCAGTTTAAGATTTAGGACGGTTTTTAACTCTGGGGCCAACGTCCTGACTTTC.

This clonotype was seen more than once but under ten times. The chain uses TRBV11-3 and TRBJ2-3, with 8 bases fitting TRBD2. The CDR3 covers 17 residues. J lost 3 bases, V lost 5 bases, and 13 bases had no gene match. The V gene's germline CDR1 is SGHNT and CDR2 YENEEA. The CDR3 nucleotides are TGTGCCAGCAGCAAGATCCGCGGGGAGCGGGGGACAGATACGCAGTATTTT. Protein: CASSKIRGERGTDTQYF. The full variable domain, rest sourced from reference TRBV11-3 and TRBJ2-3, is EAGVVQSPRYKIIEKKQPVAFWCNPISGHNTLYWYLQNLGQGPELLIRYENEEAVDDSQLPKDRFSAERLKGVDSTLKIQPAELGDSAVYLCASSKIRGERGTDTQYFGPGTRLTVL.

This clonotype showed up just a few times. J is TRBJ2-7 and V is TRBV20-1; D possibly corresponds to TRBD1 (5 bases). V shed 3 bases and J shed 4 bases, with 7 bases lying between them. Germline-derived CDR1 and CDR2 are DFQATT and SNEGSKA (reference sequence). This CDR3 has 11 amino acids. For the CDR3, the DNA is TGCAGTGCTAGTCGACAGTACGAGCAGTACTTC. Its translation is CSASRQYEQYF.